Listed below are T cell receptor beta chains from one sample, sequenced in a study of control samples from healthy donors and cancer patients. Produced via immunoSEQ multiplex PCR; TCRdb's table is partial and in-frame only. The sample has roughly 150,000 clones, approximately 93% seen once; the top ten hold 5.8%. Material: blood. The receptors come from a man aged 18 to 35 in good health. CDR3s include the opening cysteine and the closing phenylalanine or tryptophan. The order of the fields is D gene, J gene, V gene, clone size, CDR3 protein, CDR3 DNA. The D gene is left open where the match is weak. Clone size is stated in some rows and not others, as once, few, many or a class when expanded.

d_call: .
j_call: TRBJ1-3
v_call: TRBV6-5
clone_size: .
cdr3_aa: CADAVHSGNTIYF
cdr3_nt: TGTGCGGACGCAGTGCACTCTGGAAACACCATATATTTT

d_call: .
j_call: TRBJ1-2
v_call: TRBV5-1
clone_size: .
cdr3_aa: CASSLVWGSNYGYTF
cdr3_nt: TGCGCCAGCAGCTTGGTATGGGGTAGCAACTATGGCTACACCTTC

d_call: .
j_call: TRBJ1-5
v_call: TRBV30
clone_size: .
cdr3_aa: CAWSVGGGNQPQHF
cdr3_nt: TGTGCCTGGAGTGTAGGAGGGGGCAATCAGCCCCAGCATTTT

d_call: .
j_call: TRBJ2-7
v_call: TRBV7-8
clone_size: .
cdr3_aa: CASFSFSYEQYF
cdr3_nt: TGTGCCAGCTTCTCCTTCTCCTACGAGCAGTACTTC

d_call: .
j_call: TRBJ2-7
v_call: TRBV10-3
clone_size: .
cdr3_aa: CATGEGYEQYF
cdr3_nt: TGTGCCACGGGGGAAGGCTACGAGCAGTACTTC

d_call: .
j_call: TRBJ2-7
v_call: TRBV6-5
clone_size: .
cdr3_aa: CASSYSVLLATYEQYF
cdr3_nt: TGTGCCAGCAGTTACTCGGTCCTACTGGCTACCTACGAGCAGTACTTC

d_call: .
j_call: TRBJ1-6
v_call: TRBV9
clone_size: .
cdr3_aa: CASGPGVYNSPLHF
cdr3_nt: TGTGCCAGCGGGCCGGGGGTTTATAATTCACCCCTCCACTTT

d_call: .
j_call: TRBJ2-2
v_call: TRBV13
clone_size: .
cdr3_aa: CASSLEGSNTGELFF
cdr3_nt: TGTGCCAGCAGCTTAGAAGGGTCGAACACCGGGGAGCTGTTTTTT

d_call: .
j_call: TRBJ1-2
v_call: TRBV21-1
clone_size: .
cdr3_aa: CASSGNRDRRESYGYTF
cdr3_nt: TGTGCCAGCAGCGGAAACCGGGACCGCAGAGAGTCCTATGGCTACACCTTC

d_call: .
j_call: TRBJ2-5
v_call: TRBV20-1
clone_size: .
cdr3_aa: CSAPRGVTQYF
cdr3_nt: TGCAGTGCTCCTAGGGGGGTGACCCAGTACTTC

d_call: .
j_call: TRBJ1-5
v_call: TRBV27
clone_size: .
cdr3_aa: CASSSLVPSGGNQPQHF
cdr3_nt: TGTGCCAGCAGTTCCCTCGTGCCCTCGGGGGGCAATCAGCCCCAGCATTTT

d_call: TRBD1
j_call: TRBJ1-1
v_call: TRBV4-2
clone_size: .
cdr3_aa: CASSLDRDRTEAFF
cdr3_nt: TGTGCCAGCAGCCTGGACCGGGACAGAACTGAAGCTTTCTTT

d_call: TRBD1
j_call: TRBJ2-7
v_call: TRBV11-2
clone_size: .
cdr3_aa: CASSLDWTGGGYEQYF
cdr3_nt: TGTGCCAGCAGCTTAGACTGGACAGGGGGCGGGTACGAGCAGTACTTC

d_call: .
j_call: TRBJ2-7
v_call: TRBV15
clone_size: .
cdr3_aa: CATSRNACRSYEQYF
cdr3_nt: TGTGCCACCAGCAGAAACGCATGCCGTTCCTACGAGCAGTACTTC

d_call: TRBD2
j_call: TRBJ2-1
v_call: TRBV5-1
clone_size: .
cdr3_aa: CASSSRTSGREVSYNEQFF
cdr3_nt: TGCGCCAGCAGCTCGAGGACTAGCGGGAGGGAGGTTTCCTACAATGAGCAGTTCTTC

d_call: .
j_call: TRBJ2-3
v_call: TRBV19
clone_size: .
cdr3_aa: CASSPSFLTDTQYF
cdr3_nt: TGTGCCAGTAGTCCTTCGTTCCTCACAGATACGCAGTATTTT

d_call: TRBD1
j_call: TRBJ1-3
v_call: TRBV19
clone_size: few
cdr3_aa: CASSLEGQSSGNTIYF
cdr3_nt: TGTGCCAGTAGTCTGGAGGGACAGAGCTCTGGAAACACCATATATTTT

d_call: .
j_call: TRBJ1-5
v_call: TRBV7-8
clone_size: once
cdr3_aa: CASSFGFRGHIGKPQHF
cdr3_nt: TGTGCCAGCAGCTTTGGGTTCAGGGGACACATAGGAAAGCCCCAGCATTTT

d_call: .
j_call: TRBJ1-1
v_call: TRBV27
clone_size: .
cdr3_aa: CASSLSPTANTEAFF
cdr3_nt: TGTGCCAGCAGTTTATCCCCGACAGCAAACACTGAAGCTTTCTTT

d_call: .
j_call: TRBJ2-7
v_call: TRBV27
clone_size: .
cdr3_aa: CASSRTSFYEQYF
cdr3_nt: TGTGCCAGCAGTAGAACCTCTTTCTACGAGCAGTACTTC

d_call: .
j_call: TRBJ1-5
v_call: TRBV28
clone_size: .
cdr3_aa: CASSLRQANQPQHF
cdr3_nt: TGTGCCAGCAGTTTGAGACAGGCAAATCAGCCCCAGCATTTT

d_call: .
j_call: TRBJ1-5
v_call: TRBV7-8
clone_size: .
cdr3_aa: CASSPRPGGNQPQHF
cdr3_nt: TGTGCCAGCAGCCCGAGACCCGGGGGAAATCAGCCCCAGCATTTT

d_call: .
j_call: TRBJ2-1
v_call: TRBV19
clone_size: .
cdr3_aa: CASSISEGPNEQFF
cdr3_nt: TGTGCCAGTAGTATATCAGAAGGGCCCAATGAGCAGTTCTTC

d_call: .
j_call: TRBJ1-4
v_call: TRBV6-1
clone_size: .
cdr3_aa: CASSEAEGRNEKLFF
cdr3_nt: TGTGCCAGCAGTGAAGCGGAGGGTAGGAATGAAAAACTGTTTTTT

d_call: .
j_call: TRBJ2-2
v_call: TRBV29-1
clone_size: .
cdr3_aa: CSGKDTGELFF
cdr3_nt: TGCAGCGGGAAGGACACCGGGGAGCTGTTTTTT

d_call: .
j_call: TRBJ1-1
v_call: TRBV4-1
clone_size: once
cdr3_aa: CASSQDAGPTEAFF
cdr3_nt: TGCGCCAGCAGCCAAGATGCAGGGCCCACTGAAGCTTTCTTT

d_call: .
j_call: TRBJ1-1
v_call: TRBV19
clone_size: .
cdr3_aa: CASGGGADTEAFF
cdr3_nt: TGTGCCAGCGGTGGGGGCGCGGACACTGAAGCTTTCTTT

d_call: TRBD2
j_call: TRBJ2-1
v_call: TRBV7-6
clone_size: .
cdr3_aa: CASSLAERELYNEQFF
cdr3_nt: TGTGCCAGCAGCTTAGCGGAGCGGGAGTTGTACAATGAGCAGTTCTTC

d_call: .
j_call: TRBJ2-5
v_call: TRBV4-3
clone_size: .
cdr3_aa: CASSRRRGETQYF
cdr3_nt: TGCGCCAGCAGCCGCCGAAGGGGAGAGACCCAGTACTTC

d_call: .
j_call: TRBJ1-2
v_call: TRBV20-1
clone_size: once
cdr3_aa: CSARGGYGYTF
cdr3_nt: TGCAGTGCTAGAGGGGGCTATGGCTACACCTTC

d_call: .
j_call: TRBJ2-1
v_call: TRBV3-1/TRBV3-2
clone_size: .
cdr3_aa: CASSQAGALVFF
cdr3_nt: TGTGCCAGCAGCCAAGCTGGAGCTTTGGTGTTCTTC

d_call: .
j_call: TRBJ1-1
v_call: TRBV27
clone_size: .
cdr3_aa: CASSLTLLGGYTEAFF
cdr3_nt: TGTGCCAGCAGCTTAACCCTCCTCGGAGGGTACACTGAAGCTTTCTTT

d_call: .
j_call: TRBJ1-5
v_call: TRBV19
clone_size: .
cdr3_aa: CASSEGGITAQHF
cdr3_nt: TGTGCCAGTAGTGAGGGGGGGATCACGGCCCAGCATTTT

d_call: .
j_call: TRBJ1-2
v_call: TRBV29-1
clone_size: once
cdr3_aa: CSVDTGPSYGYTF
cdr3_nt: TGCAGCGTGGATACAGGCCCCTCTTATGGCTACACCTTC

d_call: TRBD1
j_call: TRBJ2-1
v_call: TRBV29-1
clone_size: .
cdr3_aa: CSVDERGGTGSYNEQFF
cdr3_nt: TGCAGCGTTGACGAGAGAGGCGGGACAGGGAGCTACAATGAGCAGTTCTTC

d_call: .
j_call: TRBJ2-5
v_call: TRBV19
clone_size: .
cdr3_aa: CASSISPNRRGTQYF
cdr3_nt: TGTGCCAGTAGTATTAGTCCAAACAGACGGGGGACCCAGTACTTC

d_call: TRBD1
j_call: TRBJ2-7
v_call: TRBV19
clone_size: .
cdr3_aa: CASKGQGSIGYEQYF
cdr3_nt: TGTGCCAGTAAGGGACAGGGGTCTATCGGGTACGAGCAGTACTTC

d_call: TRBD2
j_call: TRBJ2-7
v_call: TRBV4-1
clone_size: .
cdr3_aa: CASRPLAYSYEQYF
cdr3_nt: TGCGCCAGCAGGCCACTAGCGTACTCCTACGAGCAGTACTTC

d_call: .
j_call: TRBJ2-7
v_call: TRBV27
clone_size: .
cdr3_aa: CASSHYEQYF
cdr3_nt: TGTGCCAGCAGCCACTACGAGCAGTACTTC

d_call: .
j_call: TRBJ2-7
v_call: TRBV4-3
clone_size: .
cdr3_aa: CASSHGRVGYEQYF
cdr3_nt: TGCGCCAGCAGCCATGGACGGGTAGGCTACGAGCAGTACTTC

d_call: TRBD2
j_call: TRBJ2-2
v_call: TRBV4-2
clone_size: .
cdr3_aa: CASSLTGLADTGELFF
cdr3_nt: TGTGCCAGCAGCCTCACGGGGCTAGCGGACACCGGGGAGCTGTTTTTT

d_call: .
j_call: TRBJ1-2
v_call: TRBV6-1
clone_size: .
cdr3_aa: CASSEEGRSLYGYTF
cdr3_nt: TGTGCCAGCAGTGAAGAGGGCCGATCCCTCTATGGCTACACCTTC

d_call: .
j_call: TRBJ2-5
v_call: TRBV18
clone_size: .
cdr3_aa: CASSPPAAVETQYF
cdr3_nt: TGTGCCAGCTCACCACCGGCGGCGGTAGAGACCCAGTACTTC

d_call: .
j_call: TRBJ1-5
v_call: TRBV7-2
clone_size: .
cdr3_aa: CASSWGGPGSNQPQHF
cdr3_nt: TGTGCCAGCAGTTGGGGGGGCCCCGGGTCCAATCAGCCCCAGCATTTT